This T cell receptor (beta chain) was obtained from a study of cytomegalovirus exposure and HLA in healthy donors. Using immunoSEQ multiplex PCR, the repertoire was profiled, and TCRdb retains in-frame clones only, with some absent. The data show 150,000 or so clones, with roughly nine tenths seen just once and 1% to 1.5% held by the top ten. This CDR3 is built from 16 residues. V was shortened by 4 bases and J by 2 bases, with 17 bases between the two germline ends. Per the germline V gene, CDR1 is SGHTA and CDR2 is FQGNSA. Points from the study as a whole: Whilst most TCR sequences proved rare, a subset of public TCRs occurred across many donors. The study flagged some 170 TCR beta chains as cytomegalovirus-associated.

As to this clone: Its antigen is not identified.

Among the roughly 120 subjects of the validation cohort, separate from the approximately 670-subject first cohort, were the donors. Sequences were obtained from PBMCs. The TCR sequence derives from a woman aged 18-30 years in good health and CMV-seronegative. The chain recombines TRBV7-2 with TRBJ1-1, with D hard to call. CDR3 region: CASSSRGMTGNTEAFF. The CDR3 DNA reads as TGTGCCAGCAGCTCTCGAGGCATGACGGGTAACACTGAAGCTTTCTTT.